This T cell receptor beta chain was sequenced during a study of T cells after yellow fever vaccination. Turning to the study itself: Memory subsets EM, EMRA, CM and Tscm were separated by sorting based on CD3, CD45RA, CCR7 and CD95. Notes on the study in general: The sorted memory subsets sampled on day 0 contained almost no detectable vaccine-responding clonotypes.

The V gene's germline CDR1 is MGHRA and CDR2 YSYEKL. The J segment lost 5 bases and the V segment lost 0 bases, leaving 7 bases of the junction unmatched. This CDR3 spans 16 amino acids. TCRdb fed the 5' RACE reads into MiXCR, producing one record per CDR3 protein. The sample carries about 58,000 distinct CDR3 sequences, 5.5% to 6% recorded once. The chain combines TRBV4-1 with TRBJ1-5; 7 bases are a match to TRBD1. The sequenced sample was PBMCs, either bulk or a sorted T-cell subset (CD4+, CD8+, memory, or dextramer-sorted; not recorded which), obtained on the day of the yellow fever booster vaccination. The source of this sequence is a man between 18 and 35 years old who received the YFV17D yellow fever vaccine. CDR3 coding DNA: TGCGCCAGCAGCCAAGAGCAGACAGGGAGACATCAGCCCCAGCATTTT. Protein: CASSQEQTGRHQPQHF.